This TCR beta chain was captured in a study of T cell changes during pregnancy in multiple sclerosis. Profiling relied on immunoSEQ multiplex PCR, and the TCRdb table lists in-frame clones only, not all of them. Of 120,000 or so clones in the sample, approximately 93% were seen once. With 2 bases removed from V and 7 bases from J, the gap between germline ends came to 9 bases. Germline CDR1 is KGHSH and CDR2 is LQKENI. The CDR3 runs 13 residues. The chain couples TRBV18 to TRBJ1-5, with D perhaps matching TRBD1 (5 bases). Sequenced here: peripheral blood, sampled before pregnancy. This clonotype originated in a female donor with multiple sclerosis, enrolled in a pregnancy study. The CDR3 DNA follows: TGTGCCAGCTCACCAGGGGCAGGGCAGCCCCAGCATTTT. This sequence encodes CASSPGAGQPQHF.